What follows is one TCR beta chain and its context. The source of the sample is a study of human T cells and chemical hapten exposure. Germline V gene data show CDR1 as MGHRA and CDR2 as YSYEKL. The CDR3 is made up of 13 amino acids. Trimming removed 2 bases at V and 7 bases at J, with 11 bases between. Using its own MiXCR run on the RACE reads, TCRdb lists one record per CDR3 protein. The data hold 70,000 or so distinct CDR3 sequences, with 11% observed a single time. Time point described: patch test 3, about 24 weeks after DPC sensitization. The treatment: therapeutic diphenylcyclopropenone sensitization with weekly scalp DPC.

The chain couples TRBV4-1 to TRBJ1-2; D is undetermined. The TCR comes from a woman aged 45-59 years with alopecia areata. Some clones in this sample may be carry-over from other donors' samples. The sequences come from whole blood, collected in connection with sensitization to the hapten diphenylcyclopropenone (DPC). The CDR3 region has the DNA TGCGCCAGCAGCCAATCTAAGACGGCTGGCTACACCTTC. Translation gives CASSQSKTAGYTF.